A single sample is the source of the 9 T cell receptor beta chains below, sequenced in a study of cytomegalovirus exposure and HLA in healthy donors. Primers for the PCR totalled 60 Vbeta and 13 Jbeta. The protocol was immunoSEQ multiplex PCR, while the TCRdb copy is restricted to in-frame clones and leaves out a portion. Here the sample spans around 140,000 clones, around four fifths being singletons. The sequenced sample was PBMCs. The receptors shown here come from a woman in her thirties or forties in good health and CMV-seronegative.

The chain joins TRBV14 to TRBJ2-3; maybe TRBD1 (5 bases). Germline V gene lookup returns CDR1 SGHDN and CDR2 FVKESK. Trimming stripped 6 bases from V and 4 bases from J, with 14 bases between. This CDR3 contains 14 residues. The CDR3, as DNA: TGTGCCAGCAGTCTATGGGGCTTGGCAGATACGCAGTATTTT. Protein: CASSLWGLADTQYF.

V is TRBV7-3 and J is TRBJ2-2; TRBD2 matches 13 bases. This CDR3 spans 15 amino acids. With V trimmed by 5 bases and J by 5 bases, 2 bases remained unmatched. Germline-derived CDR1 and CDR2 are SGHTA and FQGTGA. The CDR3 is CASSPGLAGTGELFF. The DNA for the CDR3 is TGTGCCAGCAGCCCGGGACTAGCGGGAACCGGGGAGCTGTTTTTT.

V usage is TRBV28 and J usage is TRBJ1-5; D gene ambiguous. The V gene lost 6 bases and the J gene lost 0 bases, with 6 bases spanning the gap. CDR3 length: 13 residues. Germline CDR1 and CDR2: MDHEN and SYDVKM. The CDR3 DNA reads TGTGCCAGCAGAGAGTATAGCAATCAGCCCCAGCATTTT. Translated, it gives CASREYSNQPQHF.

The chain has TRBV18 and TRBJ1-5, with unresolved D. Trimming left V 2 bases short and J 3 bases short, with 29 bases between. Looked up from germline, CDR1 is KGHSH and CDR2 is LQKENI. CDR3 length: 21 residues. CDR3 nucleotide sequence: TGTGCCAGCTCACCAGGACCCCCTGAAACTGCGGGTTTGCTTTCCAATCAGCCCCAGCATTTT. This sequence encodes CASSPGPPETAGLLSNQPQHF. Using reference TRBV18 and TRBJ1-5 for the parts outside the CDR3, the full variable domain is NAGVMQNPRHLVRRRGQEARLRCSPMKGHSHVYWYRQLPEEGLKFMVYLQKENIIDESGMPKERFSAEFPKEGPSILRIQQVVRGDSAAYFCASSPGPPETAGLLSNQPQHFGDGTRLSIL.

The chain is built from TRBV5-5 and TRBJ2-1; 8 bases line up with TRBD1. CDR3 length equals 15 residues. V was pared by 2 bases and J by 8 bases, with 9 bases of the junction left unmatched. Germline CDR1 reads SGHKS; CDR2 reads YYEKEE (reference sequence). Written as DNA, the CDR3 is TGTGCCAGCAGCTTCACAGGGGGTCTAGTCGATGAGCAGTTCTTC. The encoded protein is CASSFTGGLVDEQFF.

The chain links TRBV5-1 to TRBJ2-2; D possibly corresponds to TRBD1 (6 bases). Germline V lookup: CDR1 SGHRS, CDR2 YFSETQ. The CDR3 extends over 18 amino acids. V gave up 0 bases and J gave up 8 bases, with 23 bases separating them. The CDR3 nucleotides read TGCGCCAGCAGCTTGGAGCCTACCGGGACACAAAAGCTTGGGGAGCTGTTTTTT. Protein sequence: CASSLEPTGTQKLGELFF.

The chain recombines TRBV4-3 with TRBJ2-3; maybe TRBD1 (5 bases). Germline V gene data show CDR1 as LGHNA and CDR2 as YSLEER. V was shortened by 2 bases and J by 2 bases, with 20 bases between the two germline ends. This CDR3 has 18 amino acids. Here the CDR3 DNA reads TGCGCCAGCAGCCAACTCACAGGTTCCGGGCTAAACACAGATACGCAGTATTTT. It codes for CASSQLTGSGLNTDTQYF.

The J gene is TRBJ2-3, the V gene TRBV11-2; D unresolved. V was clipped by 5 bases and J by 5 bases, with 5 bases between them. Per germline, CDR1 SGHAT and CDR2 FQNNGV. The CDR3 has 11 amino acids. DNA of the CDR3: TGTGCCAGCAGCCTCCTAGATACGCAGTATTTT. Translated, it gives CASSLLDTQYF.

The genes are TRBV5-1 and TRBJ1-1; TRBD1 is a possible D gene (5 bases). Germline loops: CDR1 SGHRS, CDR2 YFSETQ. Trimming took off 4 bases at V and 1 base at J, with 14 bases between the two ends. The CDR3 contains 15 residues. CDR3 coding DNA: TGCGCCAGCAGCAATGTAGGACAAGCGAACACTGAAGCTTTCTTT. This codes for CASSNVGQANTEAFF.